The next 10 T cell receptor beta chains were all read from a single sample in a study of T cells after yellow fever vaccination. MiXCR, applied by TCRdb to the 5' RACE reads, yields one record per CDR3 protein. The sample has about 150,000 distinct CDR3 sequences, approximately 6.6% seen once; the top ten hold more than 0.6%. This specimen consisted of CD4+ T cells sorted from PBMCs, obtained 10 days after the yellow fever booster vaccination. The origin of the receptors is a man aged 30-40 years who received the YFV17D yellow fever vaccine.

This clonotype was seen ten or more times. This chain links TRBV6-5 with TRBJ1-1, with D hard to call. The germline V and J ends were trimmed by 6 bases and 1 base, with 12 bases remaining between them. Per the germline V gene, CDR1 is MNHEY and CDR2 is SVGAGI. This CDR3 is built from 14 residues. The CDR3 sequence: CASSLSTENTEAFF. The CDR3 bases are TGTGCCAGCAGCCTTTCGACCGAGAACACTGAAGCTTTCTTT.

There are many counts of this clonotype. The chain has TRBV12-3 or TRBV12-4 and TRBJ1-3, with D possibly TRBD1 on 5 matching bases. The CDR3 loop spans 14 amino acids. Trimming shortened V by 7 bases and J by 0 bases, and 10 bases separated the two germline ends. CDR3 protein: CASKGKNSGNTIYF. The CDR3 region has the DNA TGTGCCAGCAAGGGGAAAAACTCTGGAAACACCATATATTTT.

This clonotype was seen ten or more times. The J gene is TRBJ1-5, the V gene TRBV7-8, with D tentatively TRBD1 (5 bases). V was shortened by 4 bases and J by 6 bases, with 13 bases between the two germline ends. This CDR3 spans 14 amino acids. CDR1 is SGHVS, CDR2 FQNEAQ, per germline. CDR3 nucleotide sequence: TGTGCCAGCAGCTCCCGGGCTAGGGGTCAGCCCCAGCATTTT. Translated, it gives CASSSRARGQPQHF.

This clonotype occurred many times. As DNA, the CDR3 is TGTGCCAGCAGCTTGGAGATCAGGGGGGCCAAAAACATTCAGTACTTC. Translating gives CASSLEIRGAKNIQYF. This chain uses TRBV5-6 with TRBJ2-4, with 7 bases matching TRBD1. CDR1 and CDR2 from the germline V gene are SGHDT and YYEEEE. This CDR3 is built from 16 residues. The junction had 4 bases not matched to a gene; V was cut back by 0 bases and J by 1 base.

This clonotype was detected ten times or more. The J gene is TRBJ2-1, the V gene TRBV14; D is uncertain. V was cut by 1 base and J by 8 bases, with 9 bases left in between. The CDR3 contains 13 residues. Germline values: CDR1 SGHDN, CDR2 FVKESK. The CDR3 nucleotides read TGTGCCAGCAGCCAAGTTCTAGTCGATGAGCAGTTCTTC. This codes for CASSQVLVDEQFF.

This clonotype was detected ten times or more. The chain has TRBV27 and TRBJ2-2, with 9 nucleotides matching TRBD2. V trimming: 2 bases; J trimming: 5 bases; junction bases outside the gene matches: 6. CDR1 and CDR2 from the germline V gene are MNHEY and SMNVEV (reference sequence). This CDR3 contains 16 residues. The DNA for the CDR3 is TGTGCCAGCAGTTTACTTTGGAGCGGGAGGACCGGGGAGCTGTTTTTT. It translates to CASSLLWSGRTGELFF.

With respect to this clonotype: A read error is possible here, since a much larger clone lies one base away. J is TRBJ2-3 and V is TRBV5-1; unclear D gene. The CDR3 is 14 amino acids. CDR1 and CDR2 (germline): SGHRS, YFSETQ. DNA for the CDR3: TGCGCCAGCAGATCCGGGTCTCCCACAGATATGCAGTATTTT. Protein: CASRSGSPTDMQYF. The full variable domain, rest sourced from reference TRBV5-1 and TRBJ2-3, is KAGVTQTPRYLIKTRGQQVTLSCSPISGHRSVSWYQQTPGQGLQFLFEYFSETQRNKGNFPGRFSGRQFSNSRSEMNVSTLELGDSALYLCASRSGSPTDMQYFGPGTRLTVL.

This clonotype was counted ten times or more. The chain links TRBV12-3 or TRBV12-4 to TRBJ2-5; 7 nucleotides agree with TRBD2. The CDR3 is made up of 15 amino acids. With 6 bases clipped from V and 5 bases from J, the junction kept 12 bases outside the gene matches. As DNA, the CDR3 is TGTGCCAGCAGGGAGGGAGGGTCCCGTCTGGAGACCCAGTACTTC. Translated, it gives CASREGGSRLETQYF.

This clonotype showed up just a few times. The rearrangement joins TRBV18 to TRBJ2-1; 10 nucleotides agree with TRBD2. The CDR3 has 15 amino acids. Germline values: CDR1 KGHSH, CDR2 LQKENI. V shed 2 bases and J 8 bases; nucleotides not matched to a gene: 6. The DNA of the CDR3 is TGTGCCAGCTCACCAGGGCTAGCGGGAGTATATGAGCAGTTCTTC. Its protein product is CASSPGLAGVYEQFF.

This clonotype has a count of ten or more. V gene TRBV12-3 or TRBV12-4 combines with J gene TRBJ2-7, with 9 nucleotides matching TRBD2. This CDR3 is built from 16 residues. Losses at the gene ends were 1 base for V and 5 bases for J; bases not matched to a gene: 9. The CDR3 loop reads CASSLGLLGLAHEQYF. The CDR3 region has the DNA TGTGCCAGCAGTTTAGGTCTATTGGGACTAGCACACGAGCAGTACTTC.